These 14 T cell receptor beta chains share one sample of origin, sequenced in a study of blood T cells in healthy people across ages. The use of a sample-barcoded 5' primer and a J-beta primer mix characterized a second PCR of roughly 6 to 11 cycles. TCRdb re-analysed the 5' RACE reads in MiXCR, keeping a single row per CDR3 protein. The repertoire holds a few hundred thousand distinct CDR3 sequences, with approximately 52% as singletons. The sample was blood. The receptors were gathered from a man in his 60s in good health.

There are many counts of this clonotype. CDR3 DNA: TGTGCCAGCCAAAGGGGGTCGGCAGATACGCAGTATTTT. Translation gives CASQRGSADTQYF. V gene TRBV11-1 combines with J gene TRBJ2-3, with D possibly matching TRBD1 (6 bases). V lost 8 bases and J lost 4, with 13 bases in between. The CDR3 has 13 residues. Germline CDR1 is SGHAT and CDR2 is FQDESV (reference sequence).

The chain employs TRBV3-1 and TRBJ2-6; no clear D gene. This CDR3 is 14 amino acids long. Germline CDR1 reads LGHDT; CDR2 reads YNNKEL (reference sequence). V was shortened by 1 base and J by 3 bases, with 4 bases between the two germline ends. This chain's CDR3 is CASSQGGGANVLTF. DNA of the CDR3: TGTGCCAGCAGCCAAGGTGGTGGGGCCAACGTCCTGACTTTC.

The chain carries TRBV20-1 and TRBJ2-1; D perhaps matches TRBD2 (6 bases). The CDR3 loop spans 12 amino acids. Germline CDR1 is DFQATT and CDR2 is SNEGSKA (reference sequence). The V end was cut by 3 bases, the J end by 9 bases, with 12 bases between. The CDR3 region is CSASQGGGEQFF. The DNA for the CDR3 is TGCAGTGCTAGCCAGGGAGGAGGTGAGCAGTTCTTC.

The chain joins TRBV14 to TRBJ2-7; D call uncertain. The last part of the DNA fits TRBJ2-5 better; the J call may be wrong. The germline gives CDR1 SGHDN, CDR2 FVKESK. This CDR3 region has 14 residues. Here the CDR3 reads CASSPQGPQETQYF. As DNA, the CDR3 is TGTGCCAGCAGCCCACAAGGACCGCAAGAGACCCAGTACTTC.

This clonotype showed up just a few times. The J gene is TRBJ2-7, the V gene TRBV11-2, with D possibly matching TRBD2 (6 bases). Per germline, CDR1 SGHAT and CDR2 FQNNGV. This CDR3 is 16 amino acids long. V gave up 4 bases and J gave up 1 base, with 17 bases separating them. The chain's CDR3 is CASSSMRGWGSYEQYF. CDR3 sequence (DNA): TGTGCCAGCAGCTCCATGCGGGGATGGGGGTCCTACGAGCAGTACTTC.

The chain uses TRBV5-1 and TRBJ2-5; D remains ambiguous. With the DNA end fitting TRBJ2-7 better, the J assignment may be wrong. The germline gives CDR1 SGHRS, CDR2 YFSETQ. This CDR3 has 14 residues. In DNA form, the CDR3 reads TGCGCCAGCAGCTTGGATCTACCGAGCGACGAGCAGTACTTC. It is translated as CASSLDLPSDEQYF.

The genes are TRBV12-3 or TRBV12-4 and TRBJ2-7; D gene uncertain. This CDR3 is 13 amino acids long. Trimming took 7 bases from V and 3 from J, leaving 13 bases between them. The CDR3 DNA follows: TGTGCCAGCAACCAAGGAACCCACTACGAGCAGTACTTC. Encoded protein: CASNQGTHYEQYF.

The chain is built from TRBV10-3 and TRBJ2-1, with 7 bases lining up with TRBD1. This CDR3 has 13 amino acids. After removal of 7 bases from V and 13 bases from J, the junction contained 13 bases not matched to a gene. Germline loops: CDR1 ENHRY, CDR2 SYGVKD. The CDR3 DNA is TGTGCCATCAAGGGGGACAGCCTTCCTCGACAGTTCTTC. Encoded protein: CAIKGDSLPRQFF.

The rearrangement links TRBV29-1 to TRBJ2-7, with 8 nucleotides matching TRBD1. The V gene's germline CDR1 is SQVTM and CDR2 ANQGSEA. The CDR3 runs to 13 residues. Losses at the gene ends were 4 bases for V and 3 bases for J; bases not matched to a gene: 5. The CDR3 DNA follows: TGCAGCGTTGTCCAGGACAGGGTCTACGAGCAGTACTTC. Encoded protein: CSVVQDRVYEQYF.

V usage is TRBV29-1 and J usage is TRBJ2-4, with a weak D call TRBD2 (5 bases). The CDR3 runs to 11 residues. Germline-derived CDR1 and CDR2 are SQVTM and ANQGSEA. V was shortened by 5 bases and J by 8 bases, with 10 bases between the two germline ends. CDR3 nucleotide sequence: TGCAGCGTTCAGCCGCGGGACATTCAGTACTTC. As protein: CSVQPRDIQYF.

J is TRBJ2-1 and V is TRBV5-1, with 8 bases identical to TRBD1. The germline CDR1 and CDR2 sequences are SGHRS and YFSETQ. The length of the CDR3 is 15 residues. Trimming took 0 bases from V and 3 from J; bases not matched to a gene: 2. The CDR3 DNA follows: TGCGCCAGCAGCTTGGGACAGGGGATCTACAATGAGCAGTTCTTC. Translating gives CASSLGQGIYNEQFF.

This chain connects TRBV5-1 to TRBJ2-3; 7 nucleotides match TRBD1. The germline gives CDR1 SGHRS, CDR2 YFSETQ. The junction had 10 bases not matched to a gene; V was cut back by 7 bases and J by 2 bases. The CDR3 loop spans 15 amino acids. The DNA for the CDR3 is TGCGCCAGCTCGCACCGGGACAGCCACACAGATACGCAGTATTTT. Protein sequence: CASSHRDSHTDTQYF.

This clonotype was counted a few times. The chain combines TRBV6-1 with TRBJ2-5; 8 bases fit TRBD1. Germline CDR1 is MNHNS and CDR2 is SASEGT. V was clipped by 3 bases and J by 11 bases; unmatched bases: 5. CDR3 length equals 12 residues. The CDR3 sequence: CASSEVTGVQYF. In nucleotides, the CDR3 is TGTGCCAGCAGTGAGGTGACAGGGGTTCAGTACTTC.

The chain joins TRBV11-2 to TRBJ2-5, with a possible D match to TRBD2 (6 bases). Matching the DNA end better, TRBJ2-7 makes the J call doubtful. Germline assignment: CDR1 SGHAT and CDR2 FQNNGV. This CDR3 contains 14 residues. This CDR3 reads CASSLRAAGNEQYF. In DNA form, the CDR3 reads TGTGCCAGCAGCTTACGAGCGGCGGGGAACGAGCAGTACTTC.